Below are 24 T cell receptor beta chains sequenced from a single sample in a study of cytomegalovirus exposure and HLA in healthy donors (dated by TCRdb to about 2017). To prepare the library, the immunoSEQ multiplex PCR assay was applied. The multiplex PCR relied on a mix of 60 forward primers for TCR Vbeta segments and 13 reverse primers for TCR Jbeta segments. TCRdb limited this immuneACCESS table to in-frame rearrangements with V and J called. A share of clones is missing; checked studies link under half to unresolved V genes, and the rest is unexplained. Recorded for this sample are approximately 40,000 clones; 66% of them occurred a single time. 18% of the sample goes to the ten largest clones. The specimen sequenced was PBMCs. These receptor sequences come from a man in his fifties in good health and CMV-seropositive.

J is TRBJ2-2 and V is TRBV7-8, with TRBD2 identical over 9 bases. J gave up 8 bases and V 0 bases, and 4 bases lay outside the gene matches. CDR3 length equals 15 residues. Germline-derived CDR1 and CDR2 are SGHVS and FQNEAQ. This CDR3 reads CASSLAGTSRGELFF. In DNA form, the CDR3 reads TGTGCCAGCAGCTTAGCTGGGACTAGCCGGGGGGAGCTGTTTTTT.

The chain employs TRBV7-9 and TRBJ2-1; D not certain. Trimming took off 3 bases at V and 6 bases at J, with 9 bases between the two ends. This CDR3 is built from 13 residues. Per the germline V gene, CDR1 is SEHNR and CDR2 is FQNEAQ (reference sequence). The CDR3 loop is CASSLGPPNEQFF. Written as DNA, the CDR3 is TGTGCCAGCAGCTTGGGCCCCCCCAATGAGCAGTTCTTC.

The genes are TRBV6-5 and TRBJ1-2, with D perhaps TRBD1 (6 bases). V was trimmed by 6 bases and J by 10 bases, leaving 21 bases between them. Germline V gene lookup returns CDR1 MNHEY and CDR2 SVGAGI. The CDR3 has 14 residues. In nucleotides, the CDR3 is TGTGCCAGCAGACGTATATATACAGGGACCGACTACACCTTC. This sequence encodes CASRRIYTGTDYTF.

The chain combines TRBV6-1 with TRBJ1-4; D is uncertain. Trimming cost V 2 bases and J 0 bases, with 7 bases left between them. Germline values: CDR1 MNHNS, CDR2 SASEGT. This CDR3 is built from 15 residues. In DNA form, the CDR3 reads TGTGCCAGCAGTGAACGGACTGCAACTAATGAAAAACTGTTTTTT. Translated, it gives CASSERTATNEKLFF.

The chain combines TRBV7-2 with TRBJ1-5, with 9 bases fitting TRBD1. Per germline, CDR1 SGHTA and CDR2 FQGNSA. CDR3 length equals 15 residues. J gave up 1 base and V 6 bases, and 4 bases lay outside the gene matches. DNA of the CDR3: TGTGCCAGCAGACTAGGACAGGGGAGCAATCAGCCCCAGCATTTT. Translation gives CASRLGQGSNQPQHF.

This clone was picked up one time. The conserved phenylalanine or tryptophan is not found at the CDR3 terminus, so this likely reflects a read error. No DNA is shown, since the ends of the CDR3 on it are uncertain; the CDR3 is the one TCRdb lists. This chain links TRBV7-2 with TRBJ1-1; the D segment call TRBD1 is taken from the table without a DNA check. The CDR3 extends over 14 residues, inclusive of both ends. The germline CDR1 and CDR2 sequences are SGHTA and FQGNSA. The CDR3 loop reads CASSLDGGQRGWVS.

Within the sample, this clone is large. The J gene is TRBJ1-6, the V gene TRBV11-3; D is perhaps TRBD1 (6 bases). Germline CDR1 and CDR2: SGHNT and YENEEA. The V end was cut by 6 bases, the J end by 6 bases, with 12 bases between. The CDR3 has 14 residues. CDR3 coding DNA: TGTGCCAGCAGTGGGACATACCTTAATTCACCCCTCCACTTT. Translation gives CASSGTYLNSPLHF.

In this sample, this clone turned up many times. V gene TRBV11-2 combines with J gene TRBJ2-7; 8 bases align to TRBD2. CDR3 length: 16 amino acids. Germline V gene lookup returns CDR1 SGHAT and CDR2 FQNNGV. The J segment lost 6 bases and the V segment lost 1 base, leaving 11 bases of the junction unmatched. CDR3 bases: TGTGCCAGCAGCTTAGTTCGTGCGGTCGCGGGGGGCGAGCAGTACTTC. Translated: CASSLVRAVAGGEQYF.

The chain carries TRBV6-4 and TRBJ2-1, with 9 bases matching TRBD2. The CDR3 covers 15 residues. CDR1 is MRHNA and CDR2 is SNTAGT in the germline V gene. V shed 5 bases, J shed 10 bases, and the junction held 12 bases outside the gene matches. The CDR3 loop reads CASSIERASGEEQFF. The CDR3 region has the DNA TGTGCCAGCAGTATAGAGAGGGCTAGCGGGGAGGAGCAGTTCTTC.

V is TRBV7-9 and J is TRBJ1-4; tentative D call: TRBD1 (6 bases). The CDR3 spans 14 residues. Between the trimmed V and J ends, which lost 3 bases and 5 bases, there was a span of 10 bases. Germline values: CDR1 SEHNR, CDR2 FQNEAQ (reference sequence). The CDR3 sequence: CASSLGQGNEKLFF. CDR3 nucleotide sequence: TGTGCCAGCAGCTTGGGGCAGGGGAATGAAAAACTGTTTTTT. Combining the CDR3 with reference TRBV7-9 and TRBJ1-4 gives the whole variable domain DTGVSQNPRHKITKRGQNVTFRCDPISEHNRLYWYRQTLGQGPEFLTYFQNEAQLEKSRLLSDRFSAERPKGSFSTLEIQRTEQGDSAMYLCASSLGQGNEKLFFGSGTQLSVL.

V usage is TRBV14 and J usage is TRBJ1-6; no clear D. Deletions cut 4 bases from V and 4 bases from J, with 14 bases between. From germline, CDR1 is SGHDN and CDR2 FVKESK. This CDR3 is 16 amino acids long. CDR3 nucleotide sequence: TGTGCCAGCAGCCTCACGGGAGGGCAGTATAATTCACCCCTCCACTTT. Its translation is CASSLTGGQYNSPLHF.

This clone was detected once. The chain joins TRBV4-1 to TRBJ2-5, with 8 bases aligning to TRBD2. CDR3 length: 15 amino acids. V trimming: 1 base; J trimming: 1 base; junction bases outside the gene matches: 2. Germline CDR1 is MGHRA and CDR2 is YSYEKL. The CDR3 DNA reads TGCGCCAGCAGCCAAGTCAGCGGGGGCCAAGAGACCCAGTACTTC. Protein: CASSQVSGGQETQYF.

This chain links TRBV25-1 with TRBJ1-6; 7 nucleotides align to TRBD1. After removal of 11 bases from V and 0 bases from J, the junction contained 10 bases not matched to a gene. The CDR3 length is 16 residues. Per the germline V gene, CDR1 is MGHDK and CDR2 is SYGVNS. As DNA, the CDR3 is TGTGCCCGTAGGGACAGCGTTAGCTCCTATAATTCACCCCTCCACTTT. Translated, it gives CARRDSVSSYNSPLHF. Using reference TRBV25-1 and TRBJ1-6 for the parts outside the CDR3, the full variable domain is EADIYQTPRYLVIGTGKKITLECSQTMGHDKMYWYQQDPGMELHLIHYSYGVNSTEKGDLSSESTVSRIRTEHFPLTLESARPSHTSQYLCARRDSVSSYNSPLHFGNGTRLTVT.

The V and J genes are TRBV6-6 and TRBJ2-7, with a tentative D call TRBD2 (5 bases). The DNA matches TRBJ2-5 better at its end, which makes the J call doubtful. The CDR3 has 15 residues. Germline CDR1 and CDR2: MNHNY and SVGAGI (reference sequence). Here the CDR3 DNA reads TGTGCCAGCAGTTACTCAGCCGGGATCCAAGAGACCCAGTACTTC. Translating it yields CASSYSAGIQETQYF.

This clone was observed a handful of times. The chain has TRBV6-1 and TRBJ1-1, with D unclear. In germline, CDR1 is MNHNS, CDR2 SASEGT. CDR3 size: 13 residues. V was shortened by 7 bases and J by 4 bases, with 13 bases between the two germline ends. Written as DNA, the CDR3 is TGTGCCAGCACCTTCAACCGGGGCACTGAAGCTTTCTTT. The encoded protein is CASTFNRGTEAFF.

The V and J genes are TRBV5-4 and TRBJ1-2, with 7 bases aligning to TRBD1. CDR3 size: 15 residues. V was clipped by 3 bases and J by 6 bases; unmatched bases: 11. Germline V lookup: CDR1 SGHNT, CDR2 YYREEE (reference sequence). CDR3 sequence reads: CASSSGQNYRDGYTF. In nucleotides, the CDR3 is TGTGCCAGCAGCTCGGGACAGAATTATCGGGATGGCTACACCTTC.

The gene calls are TRBV6-5 and TRBJ2-3, with D maybe TRBD1 (6 bases). V gave up 2 bases and J gave up 7 bases, with 13 bases separating them. The CDR3 runs to 14 residues. Germline V gene lookup returns CDR1 MNHEY and CDR2 SVGAGI. CDR3 loop: CASSYDQGSNTQYF. Written as DNA, the CDR3 is TGTGCCAGCAGTTACGACCAGGGGTCCAATACGCAGTATTTT.

This chain links TRBV5-1 with TRBJ1-2; D is ambiguous. The CDR3 is 12 amino acids. V was pared by 5 bases and J by 5 bases, with 10 bases between. Germline V gene data show CDR1 as SGHRS and CDR2 as YFSETQ. The CDR3 region is CASSSGKYGYTF. The CDR3 nucleotides are TGCGCCAGCAGTTCGGGGAAGTATGGCTACACCTTC.

The rearrangement uses TRBV19 and TRBJ1-1; D gene ambiguous. The CDR3 totals 14 residues. Germline V gene lookup returns CDR1 LNHDA and CDR2 SQIVND (reference sequence). The ends were cut back, 4 bases at V and 0 bases at J, with 9 bases in the middle. The CDR3 coding sequence is TGTGCCAGTAGTACCCCCAGAATGAACACTGAAGCTTTCTTT. It encodes CASSTPRMNTEAFF.

The V and J genes are TRBV5-8 and TRBJ1-1; D ambiguous. V lost 4 bases and J 1 base, leaving 20 bases between the germline ends. This CDR3 is built from 17 residues. The germline V gene encodes CDR1 SGHTS and CDR2 YDEGEE. In DNA, the CDR3 is TGTGCCAGCAGCCTCTTAATGGGCCAGACGGCGAACACTGAAGCTTTCTTT. As protein: CASSLLMGQTANTEAFF. Together with reference TRBV5-8 and TRBJ1-1, the CDR3 gives the full variable domain: EAGVTQSPTHLIKTRGQQATLRCSPISGHTSVYWYQQALGLGLQFLLWYDEGEERNRGNFPPRFSGRQFPNYSSELNVNALELEDSALYLCASSLLMGQTANTEAFFGQGTRLTVV.

This clone was counted only a few times. The chain joins TRBV9 to TRBJ2-2, with D maybe TRBD2 (6 bases). Germline values: CDR1 SGDLS, CDR2 YYNGEE. CDR3 length: 15 amino acids. V lost 3 bases and J lost 7, with 16 bases in between. The CDR3 loop is CASSGDFPGGGELFF. The CDR3 DNA reads as TGTGCCAGCAGCGGCGACTTCCCCGGGGGCGGGGAGCTGTTTTTT.

CDR3: CASSLVAGGSLGNEQFF. CDR3 nucleotide sequence: TGCGCCAGCAGCTTGGTGGCAGGGGGCTCGCTAGGCAATGAGCAGTTCTTC. The gene calls are TRBV5-1 and TRBJ2-1, with 8 positions matching TRBD1. Germline values: CDR1 SGHRS, CDR2 YFSETQ. The CDR3 has 17 residues. J was trimmed by 6 bases and V by 0 bases; bases with no gene match: 11.

The V and J genes are TRBV7-9 and TRBJ1-2; 7 bases align to TRBD1. Unmatched junction bases numbered 3, after V lost 5 bases and J lost 3 bases. The CDR3 consists of 13 residues. Germline CDR1 SEHNR, CDR2 FQNEAQ (reference sequence). CDR3 in amino acids: CASSPGTDYGYTF. DNA of the CDR3: TGTGCCAGCAGCCCCGGGACAGACTATGGCTACACCTTC. Full variable domain (missing parts from reference TRBV7-9 and TRBJ1-2): DTGVSQNPRHKITKRGQNVTFRCDPISEHNRLYWYRQTLGQGPEFLTYFQNEAQLEKSRLLSDRFSAERPKGSFSTLEIQRTEQGDSAMYLCASSPGTDYGYTFGSGTRLTVV.

The chain carries TRBV19 and TRBJ2-1; D perhaps matches TRBD1 (5 bases). The CDR3 covers 12 residues. V was cut by 3 bases and J by 5 bases, with 5 bases left in between. Germline V CDR1 and CDR2: LNHDA, SQIVND (reference sequence). Here the CDR3 reads CASSMTDNEQFF. CDR3 DNA sequence: TGTGCCAGTAGTATGACAGACAATGAGCAGTTCTTC.